Following are 18 T cell receptor beta chains from one sample sequenced in a study of CD8+ T cells in alopecia areata. Extracted RNA was reverse transcribed into cDNA, the sequencing template. Some clones are missing from TCRdb's copy, which holds only in-frame ones; the method was immunoSEQ multiplex PCR. The data show 150,000 to 180,000 clones, with 40% to 60% seen just once and 19% held by the top ten. The material sequenced was CD8+ T cells sorted from blood, taken at week 0. The receptors come from a human donor with alopecia areata.

This clone was counted a few times. The CDR3 is CASSPLSGNTEAFF. The CDR3 DNA is TGTGCCAGCAGCCCGCTCTCGGGGAACACTGAAGCTTTCTTT. This sequence joins TRBV7-8 and TRBJ1-1; D call uncertain. Trimming stripped 5 bases from V and 1 base from J, with 11 bases between. The CDR3 contains 14 residues. Germline CDR1 SGHVS, CDR2 FQNEAQ.

The V gene is TRBV4-3, the J gene TRBJ2-6, with D possibly TRBD1 on 6 matching bases. CDR3 length: 16 residues. Germline V gene lookup returns CDR1 LGHNA and CDR2 YSLEER. V was shortened by 0 bases and J by 2 bases, with 8 bases between the two germline ends. CDR3 coding DNA: TGCGCCAGCAGCCAAGATCCAGGGGCTGGGGCCAACGTCCTGACTTTC. It encodes CASSQDPGAGANVLTF.

This clone showed up just a few times. The chain couples TRBV10-3 to TRBJ2-5; D is uncertain. This CDR3 region has 12 residues. V lost 5 bases and J lost 2, with 6 bases in between. Per the germline V gene, CDR1 is ENHRY and CDR2 is SYGVKD. The CDR3 bases are TGTGCCATCAGTACCGATCAAGAGACCCAGTACTTC. Residues: CAISTDQETQYF.

V gene TRBV25-1 combines with J gene TRBJ2-7; TRBD1 aligns across 10 bases. CDR1 MGHDK and CDR2 SYGVNS come from the germline V gene. The CDR3 length is 17 residues. The V and J ends lost 1 base and 1 base, in that order; junction bases with no gene match: 7. The CDR3 loop is CASSEFNPGQGSYEQYF. CDR3 nucleotides: TGTGCCAGCAGTGAATTCAATCCGGGACAGGGGTCCTACGAGCAGTACTTC.

The chain joins TRBV13 to TRBJ2-2; unclear D gene. Trimming removed 6 bases from V and 5 bases from J, with 7 bases in between. The CDR3 is 12 residues long. Per germline, CDR1 PRHDT and CDR2 FYEKMQ (reference sequence). CDR3 nucleotide sequence: TGTGCCAGCAGGTCCCAGACCGGGGAGCTGTTTTTT. Translating gives CASRSQTGELFF. Using reference TRBV13 and TRBJ2-2 for the parts outside the CDR3, the full variable domain is AAGVIQSPRHLIKEKRETATLKCYPIPRHDTVYWYQQGPGQDPQFLISFYEKMQSDKGSIPDRFSAQQFSDYHSELNMSSLELGDSALYFCASRSQTGELFFGEGSRLTVL.

The chain uses TRBV25-1 and TRBJ1-1; possibly TRBD1 for D (6 bases). This CDR3 region has 15 residues. The V gene's germline CDR1 is MGHDK and CDR2 SYGVNS. Trimming pared 4 bases from V and 4 bases from J, leaving 16 bases between. For the CDR3, the DNA is TGTGCCAGCAGTGTTCTCACAGGGCGGCCCACTGAAGCTTTCTTT. Encoded protein: CASSVLTGRPTEAFF.

This clone was seen only a few times. The V gene is TRBV28, the J gene TRBJ2-3; 9 nucleotides match TRBD2. J gave up 2 bases and V 6 bases, and 12 bases lay outside the gene matches. Germline loops: CDR1 MDHEN, CDR2 SYDVKM. This CDR3 region has 17 residues. CDR3 loop: CASSPKMAGGPTDTQYF. In nucleotides, the CDR3 is TGTGCCAGCAGCCCTAAGATGGCGGGGGGGCCCACAGATACGCAGTATTTT.

The J gene is TRBJ2-7, the V gene TRBV6-5; a weak D match, TRBD1 (6 bases). Germline CDR1 is MNHEY and CDR2 is SVGAGI. This CDR3 spans 15 amino acids. Between the trimmed V and J ends, which lost 2 bases and 0 bases, there was a span of 11 bases. The CDR3 nucleotides are TGTGCCAGCAGTTACGCTGGGGGCAGCTCCTACGAGCAGTACTTC. Protein: CASSYAGGSSYEQYF.

The chain is built from TRBV27 and TRBJ1-5; D uncertain. The germline V gene has CDR1 MNHEY and CDR2 SMNVEV (reference sequence). Trimming shortened V by 5 bases and J by 4 bases, and 12 bases separated the two germline ends. The CDR3 contains 14 residues. CDR3 protein: CASSPVGRNQPQHF. The CDR3 DNA follows: TGTGCCAGCAGTCCCGTGGGCCGAAATCAGCCCCAGCATTTT.

CDR3 nucleotides: TGTGCCAGCAGCAGCGGGGTCGAGCAGTTCTTC. Its protein is CASSSGVEQFF. The chain employs TRBV7-9 and TRBJ2-1, with 7 bases aligning to TRBD2. Per the germline V gene, CDR1 is SEHNR and CDR2 is FQNEAQ (reference sequence). After removal of 5 bases from V and 10 bases from J, the junction contained 2 bases not matched to a gene. The CDR3 loop spans 11 amino acids.

The gene calls are TRBV13 and TRBJ1-5; D call uncertain. The V and J ends lost 0 bases and 0 bases respectively, with 3 bases between them. Germline V gene data show CDR1 as PRHDT and CDR2 as FYEKMQ (reference sequence). CDR3 length: 14 residues. The CDR3 region is CASSLGNSNQPQHF. The CDR3 DNA follows: TGTGCCAGCAGCTTAGGGAATAGCAATCAGCCCCAGCATTTT.

The chain has TRBV7-9 and TRBJ2-7; D is unclear. The CDR3 runs 12 residues. CDR1 is SEHNR, CDR2 FQNEAQ, per germline (reference sequence). V was pared by 5 bases and J by 6 bases, with 11 bases between. The CDR3 spells CASSEAGLEQYF. DNA of the CDR3: TGTGCCAGCAGCGAAGCCGGGCTCGAGCAGTACTTC.

The V and J genes are TRBV6-1 and TRBJ2-1, with TRBD2 matching over 9 bases. CDR1 is MNHNS, CDR2 SASEGT, per germline. Trimming removed 4 bases from V and 8 bases from J; junction bases left unmatched: 9. The CDR3 has 15 amino acids. The CDR3 bases are TGTGCCAGCAGTGGTTCGGGCGGGGGGGCCGATGAGCAGTTCTTC. The encoded protein is CASSGSGGGADEQFF.

The chain has TRBV27 and TRBJ2-5; D is possibly TRBD1 (6 bases). Germline V gene lookup returns CDR1 MNHEY and CDR2 SMNVEV (reference sequence). With 8 bases removed from V and 4 bases from J, the gap between germline ends came to 20 bases. The CDR3 is made up of 15 amino acids. The CDR3, as DNA: TGTGCCAGCGGGACACGTTTGGTAGCAGGAGAGACCCAGTACTTC. Protein: CASGTRLVAGETQYF.

The chain employs TRBV5-1 and TRBJ1-2; TRBD1 matches at 7 bases. J was trimmed by 6 bases and V by 4 bases; bases with no gene match: 9. The V gene's germline CDR1 is SGHRS and CDR2 YFSETQ. CDR3 length: 14 amino acids. DNA for the CDR3: TGCGCCAGCAGCCCCAGGGGGGAAGCTGATGGCTACACCTTC. Protein: CASSPRGEADGYTF.

This clone was detected ten times or more. V and J are TRBV5-4 and TRBJ2-2; D might be TRBD1 (5 bases). The CDR3 is 15 amino acids. Germline CDR1 SGHNT, CDR2 YYREEE (reference sequence). V was shortened by 3 bases and J by 6 bases, with 15 bases between the two germline ends. The CDR3 is CASSSFQGSSGELFF. The CDR3 nucleotides are TGTGCCAGCAGCTCATTTCAGGGTTCCTCCGGGGAGCTGTTTTTT.

This clone came up a few times. The chain carries TRBV5-6 and TRBJ1-5; TRBD1 aligns across 9 bases. V was clipped by 0 bases and J by 6 bases; unmatched bases: 7. Germline loops: CDR1 SGHDT, CDR2 YYEEEE. This CDR3 has 16 amino acids. CDR3 loop: CASSLAGTGRTQPQHF. The DNA of the CDR3 is TGTGCCAGCAGCTTGGCCGGGACAGGGCGGACTCAGCCCCAGCATTTT.

The chain employs TRBV29-1 and TRBJ1-1, with TRBD1 as a possible D gene (5 bases). The CDR3 sequence is 16 residues long. The V end lost 5 bases, the J end lost 2 bases, and 21 bases lay between the germline ends. Germline-derived CDR1 and CDR2 are SQVTM and ANQGSEA. The CDR3 protein is CSVPSTGKGTNTEAFF. CDR3 coding DNA: TGCAGCGTTCCGTCAACAGGAAAGGGGACCAACACTGAAGCTTTCTTT.